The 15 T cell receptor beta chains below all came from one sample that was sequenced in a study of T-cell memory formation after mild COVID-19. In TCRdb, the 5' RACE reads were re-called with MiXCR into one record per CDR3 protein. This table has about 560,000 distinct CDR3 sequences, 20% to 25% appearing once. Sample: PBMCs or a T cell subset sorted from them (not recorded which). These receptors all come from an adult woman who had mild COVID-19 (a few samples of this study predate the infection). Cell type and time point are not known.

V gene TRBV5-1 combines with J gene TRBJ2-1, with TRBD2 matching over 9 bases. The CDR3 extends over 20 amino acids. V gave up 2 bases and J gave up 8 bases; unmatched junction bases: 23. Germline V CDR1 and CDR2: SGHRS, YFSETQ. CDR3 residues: CASSLVTPGLAYQSVYEQFF. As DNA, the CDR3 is TGCGCCAGCAGCTTAGTCACCCCGGGACTAGCTTACCAGTCGGTATATGAGCAGTTCTTC.

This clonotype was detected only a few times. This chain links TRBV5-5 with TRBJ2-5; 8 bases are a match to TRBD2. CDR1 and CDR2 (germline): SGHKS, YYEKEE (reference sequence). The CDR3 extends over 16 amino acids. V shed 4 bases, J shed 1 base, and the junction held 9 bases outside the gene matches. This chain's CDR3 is CASSGGASGSQETQYF. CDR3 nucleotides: TGTGCCAGCAGCGGGGGGGCTAGCGGGTCCCAAGAGACCCAGTACTTC.

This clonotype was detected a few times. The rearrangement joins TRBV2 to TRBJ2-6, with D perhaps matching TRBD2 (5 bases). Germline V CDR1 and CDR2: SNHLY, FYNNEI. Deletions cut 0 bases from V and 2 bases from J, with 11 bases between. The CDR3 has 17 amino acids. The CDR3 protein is CASSEALAGAGANVLTF. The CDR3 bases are TGTGCCAGCAGTGAAGCTCTGGCCGGGGCTGGGGCCAACGTCCTGACTTTC.

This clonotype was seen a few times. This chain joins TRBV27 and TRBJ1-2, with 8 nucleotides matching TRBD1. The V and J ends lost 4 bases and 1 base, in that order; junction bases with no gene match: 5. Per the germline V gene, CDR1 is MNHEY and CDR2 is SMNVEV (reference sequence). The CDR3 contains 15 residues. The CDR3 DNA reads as TGTGCCAGCAGTTGGGACAGGACCCGTAACTATGGCTACACCTTC. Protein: CASSWDRTRNYGYTF.

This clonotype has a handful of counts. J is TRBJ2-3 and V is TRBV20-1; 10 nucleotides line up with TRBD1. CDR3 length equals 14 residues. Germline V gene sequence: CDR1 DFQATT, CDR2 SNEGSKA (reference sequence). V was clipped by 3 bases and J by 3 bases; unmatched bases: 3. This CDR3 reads CSARRTGGTDTQYF. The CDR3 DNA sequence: TGCAGTGCTAGGCGGACAGGGGGAACAGATACGCAGTATTTT.

The CDR3 region is CASRGVRTEQFF. The CDR3 nucleotides read TGTGCCAGCAGGGGGGTTCGGACTGAGCAGTTCTTC. V and J are TRBV12-3 or TRBV12-4 and TRBJ2-1, with D possibly called TRBD1 or TRBD2 (5 bases each). Trimming removed 6 bases at V and 9 bases at J, with 12 bases between. This CDR3 is built from 12 residues.

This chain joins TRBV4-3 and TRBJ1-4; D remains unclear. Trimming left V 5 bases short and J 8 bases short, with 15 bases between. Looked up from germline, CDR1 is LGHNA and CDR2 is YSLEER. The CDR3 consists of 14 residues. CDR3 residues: CASSGREGLEKLFF. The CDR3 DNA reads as TGCGCCAGCAGCGGTAGAGAGGGCTTGGAAAAACTGTTTTTT.

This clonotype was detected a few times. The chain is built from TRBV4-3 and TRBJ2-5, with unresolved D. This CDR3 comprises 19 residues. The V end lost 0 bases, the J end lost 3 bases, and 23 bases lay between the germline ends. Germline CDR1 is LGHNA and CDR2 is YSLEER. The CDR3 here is CASSQDSSGYGLAKETQYF. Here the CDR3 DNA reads TGCGCCAGCAGCCAAGATTCGAGTGGTTACGGGCTGGCAAAAGAGACCCAGTACTTC.

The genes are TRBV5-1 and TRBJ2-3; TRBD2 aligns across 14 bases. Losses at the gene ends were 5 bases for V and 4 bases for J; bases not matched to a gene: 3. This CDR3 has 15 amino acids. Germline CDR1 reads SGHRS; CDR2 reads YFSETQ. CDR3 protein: CASRTSGGAPDTQYF. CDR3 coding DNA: TGCGCCAGCAGGACTAGCGGGGGGGCCCCAGATACGCAGTATTTT.

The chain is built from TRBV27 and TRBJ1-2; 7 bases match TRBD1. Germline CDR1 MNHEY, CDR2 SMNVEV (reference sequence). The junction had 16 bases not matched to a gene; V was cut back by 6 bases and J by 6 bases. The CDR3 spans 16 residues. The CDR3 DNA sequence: TGTGCCAGCAGCCCTCCGGGCGGGACAGAGTTGAATGGCTACACCTTC. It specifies CASSPPGGTELNGYTF.

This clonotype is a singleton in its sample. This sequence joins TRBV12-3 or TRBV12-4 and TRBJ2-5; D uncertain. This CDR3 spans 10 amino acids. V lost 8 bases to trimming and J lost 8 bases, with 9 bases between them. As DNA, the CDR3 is TGTGCCAGCTCCCCTGTTACCCAGTACTTC. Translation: CASSPVTQYF.

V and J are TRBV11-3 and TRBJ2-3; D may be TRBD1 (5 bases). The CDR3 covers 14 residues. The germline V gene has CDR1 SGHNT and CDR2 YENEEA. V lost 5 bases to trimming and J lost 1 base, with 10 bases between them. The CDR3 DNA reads TGTGCCAGCAGCATCTCCAGGGGCACAGATACGCAGTATTTT. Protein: CASSISRGTDTQYF.

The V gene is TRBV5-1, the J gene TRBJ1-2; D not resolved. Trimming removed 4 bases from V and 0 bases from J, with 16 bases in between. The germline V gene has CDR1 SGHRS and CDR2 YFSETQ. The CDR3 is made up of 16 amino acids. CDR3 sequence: CASSPRSGITNYGYTF. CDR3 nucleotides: TGCGCCAGCAGCCCAAGATCCGGGATAACTAACTATGGCTACACCTTC. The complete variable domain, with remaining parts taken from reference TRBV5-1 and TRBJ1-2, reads KAGVTQTPRYLIKTRGQQVTLSCSPISGHRSVSWYQQTPGQGLQFLFEYFSETQRNKGNFPGRFSGRQFSNSRSEMNVSTLELGDSALYLCASSPRSGITNYGYTFGSGTRLTVV.

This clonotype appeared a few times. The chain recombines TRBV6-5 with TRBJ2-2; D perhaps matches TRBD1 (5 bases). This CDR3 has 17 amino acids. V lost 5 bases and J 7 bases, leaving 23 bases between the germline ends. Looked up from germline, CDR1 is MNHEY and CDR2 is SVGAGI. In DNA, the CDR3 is TGTGCCAGCAGTCAGTACCCAAAGGGGTTGGCGGTCGGGGAGCTGTTTTTT. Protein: CASSQYPKGLAVGELFF.

The CDR3 here is CASTPGGAFDQPQHF. The CDR3 DNA reads as TGTGCCAGCACCCCTGGAGGGGCGTTCGATCAGCCCCAGCATTTT. This rearrangement joins TRBV9 to TRBJ1-5; tentatively, D is TRBD1 (5 bases). Per germline, CDR1 SGDLS and CDR2 YYNGEE. V lost 6 bases and J 5 bases, leaving 18 bases between the germline ends. This CDR3 spans 15 amino acids. Full variable domain (outside the CDR3, taken from reference TRBV9 and TRBJ1-5): DSGVTQTPKHLITATGQRVTLRCSPRSGDLSVYWYQQSLDQGLQFLIQYYNGEERAKGNILERFSAQQFPDLHSELNLSSLELGDSALYFCASTPGGAFDQPQHFGDGTRLSIL.